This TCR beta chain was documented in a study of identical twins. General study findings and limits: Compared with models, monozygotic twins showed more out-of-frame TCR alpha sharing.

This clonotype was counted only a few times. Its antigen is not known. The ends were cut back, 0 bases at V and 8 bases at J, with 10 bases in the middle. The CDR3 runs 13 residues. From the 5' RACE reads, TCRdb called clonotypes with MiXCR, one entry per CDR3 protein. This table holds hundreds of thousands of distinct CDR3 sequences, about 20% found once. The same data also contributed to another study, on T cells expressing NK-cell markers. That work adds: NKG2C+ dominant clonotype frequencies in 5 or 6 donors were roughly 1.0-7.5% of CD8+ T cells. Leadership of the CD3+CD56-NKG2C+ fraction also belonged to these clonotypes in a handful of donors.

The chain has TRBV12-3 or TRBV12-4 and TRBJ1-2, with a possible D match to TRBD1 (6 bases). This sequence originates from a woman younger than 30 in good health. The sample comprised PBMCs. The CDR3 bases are TGTGCCAGCAGTTTAGCCAGGGGAGCCGGCTACACCTTC. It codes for CASSLARGAGYTF.